A single sample gave rise to the 15 T cell receptor beta chains below, sequenced in a study of blood T cell repertoires in COVID-19. TCRdb's table, derived via immunoSEQ multiplex PCR, lists solely in-frame clones and lacks some. This sample has about 190,000 clones, with 80% to 90% found just once. The specimen was peripheral blood. The receptors shown here come from a woman in her 70s with active or convalescent COVID-19.

This clone was counted a few times. This chain joins TRBV19 and TRBJ2-7; possibly TRBD1 for D (6 bases). Trimming stripped 6 bases from V and 2 bases from J, with 17 bases between. The germline V gene encodes CDR1 LNHDA and CDR2 SQIVND (reference sequence). The length of the CDR3 is 15 residues. Written as DNA, the CDR3 is TGTGCCAGTAGCGGGACATACAGAGGGACCTACGAGCAGTACTTC. It codes for CASSGTYRGTYEQYF.

The chain joins TRBV19 to TRBJ2-2, with TRBD2 matching over 10 bases. Per germline, CDR1 LNHDA and CDR2 SQIVND (reference sequence). This CDR3 is built from 19 residues. The V segment lost 1 base and the J segment 2 bases; nucleotides outside the gene matches: 10. The CDR3 reads CASSIGMASGSFNTGELFF. The CDR3 bases are TGTGCCAGTAGTATAGGAATGGCTAGCGGGAGTTTTAACACCGGGGAGCTGTTTTTT.

The V gene is TRBV20-1, the J gene TRBJ2-1, with a weak D call TRBD2 (6 bases). CDR1 is DFQATT, CDR2 SNEGSKA, per germline (reference sequence). The V end lost 3 bases, the J end lost 0 bases, and 12 bases lay between the germline ends. This CDR3 is 15 amino acids long. CDR3 DNA sequence: TGCAGTGCTAGTTCCTTGGGGGGCTCCTACAATGAGCAGTTCTTC. This translates into CSASSLGGSYNEQFF.

The chain combines TRBV27 with TRBJ2-7; possibly TRBD2 for D (6 bases). Trimming left V 8 bases short and J 7 bases short, with 15 bases between. Germline CDR1 reads MNHEY; CDR2 reads SMNVEV (reference sequence). The CDR3 sequence is 12 residues long. The CDR3: CASGKVRGEQYF. The CDR3 DNA reads as TGTGCCAGCGGAAAGGTCCGGGGGGAGCAGTACTTC.

The chain uses TRBV15 and TRBJ1-4, with 10 bases fitting TRBD1. From germline, CDR1 is LNHNV and CDR2 YYDKDF (reference sequence). With 1 base clipped from V and 0 bases from J, the junction kept 14 bases outside the gene matches. The CDR3 covers 21 residues. The CDR3 region is CATSRGDRGLLSVATNEKLFF. CDR3 nucleotides: TGTGCCACCAGCAGAGGCGACAGGGGGCTTTTATCGGTTGCAACTAATGAAAAACTGTTTTTT.

This chain links TRBV21-1 with TRBJ1-6. TRBV21-1 is a pseudogene segment. The CDR3 consists of 13 residues. CDR3 residues: CASSKPVFSPLHF. In DNA form, the CDR3 reads TGTGCCAGCAGCAAACCTGTCTTTTCGCCCCTCCACTTT.

The rearrangement joins TRBV7-9 to TRBJ2-5, with 8 bases lining up with TRBD2. Trimming took 1 base from V and 4 from J; bases not matched to a gene: 11. Looked up from germline, CDR1 is SEHNR and CDR2 is FQNEAQ (reference sequence). This CDR3 comprises 17 residues. Written as DNA, the CDR3 is TGTGCCAGCAGCTTAGTTTCGGGGGGGACAAGTCCAGAGACCCAGTACTTC. Residues: CASSLVSGGTSPETQYF.

This sequence joins TRBV10-3 and TRBJ2-3; 9 bases align to TRBD1. The CDR3 length is 16 residues. In germline, CDR1 is ENHRY, CDR2 SYGVKD. With V trimmed by 10 bases and J by 1 base, 12 bases remained unmatched. The CDR3 DNA reads TGTGCCACCCTCGCAGGGACAGGGTTCGGCACAGATACGCAGTATTTT. Encoded protein: CATLAGTGFGTDTQYF.

A single count supports this clone. The J gene is TRBJ2-7, the V gene TRBV3-1 (or the pseudogene TRBV3-2); 7 bases match TRBD2. CDR3 length: 12 amino acids. After removal of 8 bases from V and 3 bases from J, the junction contained 4 bases not matched to a gene. Germline CDR1 reads LGHDT; CDR2 reads YNNKEL (reference sequence). Here the CDR3 reads CASGSGNYEQYF. The CDR3 DNA reads TGTGCCAGCGGAAGCGGGAACTACGAGCAGTACTTC.

The V gene is TRBV10-1, the J gene TRBJ1-2, with D uncertain. Between the trimmed V and J ends, which lost 0 bases and 3 bases, there was a span of 14 bases. The germline V gene has CDR1 WNHNN and CDR2 SYGVQD (reference sequence). The CDR3 has 16 amino acids. The CDR3 bases are TGCGCCAGCAGTGAGTCGAGAGAAATGGGAGACTATGGCTACACCTTC. Translating it yields CASSESREMGDYGYTF.

The rearrangement uses TRBV2 and TRBJ2-4; 7 positions agree with TRBD2. The CDR3 contains 14 residues. CDR1 SNHLY and CDR2 FYNNEI come from the germline V gene. V shed 6 bases, J shed 5 bases, and the junction held 7 bases outside the gene matches. The CDR3 DNA is TGTGCCAGCAGGTCCGGGACTAAGGAAAACATTCAGTACTTC. This gives the protein CASRSGTKENIQYF.

This rearrangement joins TRBV16 to TRBJ1-2, with 7 nucleotides matching TRBD1. Per the germline V gene, CDR1 is KGHSY and CDR2 is FQNENV. The CDR3 covers 16 residues. V was clipped by 2 bases and J by 0 bases; unmatched bases: 6. The CDR3 DNA reads TGTGCCAGCAGCCAACAGGCCGGGACAGCTAACTATGGCTACACCTTC. Residues: CASSQQAGTANYGYTF.

The chain recombines TRBV18 with TRBJ1-4; no reliable D call. CDR3 length: 17 residues. The V end lost 0 bases, the J end lost 0 bases, and 11 bases lay between the germline ends. The germline V gene has CDR1 KGHSH and CDR2 LQKENI. CDR3 nucleotides: TGTGCCAGCTCACCACCGGTCAGGAGGGCAACTAATGAAAAACTGTTTTTT. Protein sequence: CASSPPVRRATNEKLFF. The full variable domain, in which reference TRBV18 and TRBJ1-4 provide the parts outside the CDR3, is NAGVMQNPRHLVRRRGQEARLRCSPMKGHSHVYWYRQLPEEGLKFMVYLQKENIIDESGMPKERFSAEFPKEGPSILRIQQVVRGDSAAYFCASSPPVRRATNEKLFFGSGTQLSVL.

This clone was recorded only once. The chain has TRBV19 and TRBJ2-5; 11 bases agree with TRBD2. V lost 5 bases and J lost 2; bases outside the gene matches: 7. Germline V gives CDR1 LNHDA, CDR2 SQIVND (reference sequence). This CDR3 is 16 amino acids long. CDR3 in DNA: TGTGCCAGTAGTTCACTAGCGGGAGTAAGGCAAGAGACCCAGTACTTC. Encoded protein: CASSSLAGVRQETQYF.

The CDR3 loop is CSASKASGYNEQFF. The CDR3, as DNA: TGCAGTGCTAGTAAGGCATCGGGGTACAATGAGCAGTTCTTC. The gene calls are TRBV20-1 and TRBJ2-1; D is perhaps TRBD2 (5 bases). The CDR3 contains 14 residues. In germline, CDR1 is DFQATT, CDR2 SNEGSKA (reference sequence). Trimming took off 3 bases at V and 4 bases at J, with 13 bases between the two ends.